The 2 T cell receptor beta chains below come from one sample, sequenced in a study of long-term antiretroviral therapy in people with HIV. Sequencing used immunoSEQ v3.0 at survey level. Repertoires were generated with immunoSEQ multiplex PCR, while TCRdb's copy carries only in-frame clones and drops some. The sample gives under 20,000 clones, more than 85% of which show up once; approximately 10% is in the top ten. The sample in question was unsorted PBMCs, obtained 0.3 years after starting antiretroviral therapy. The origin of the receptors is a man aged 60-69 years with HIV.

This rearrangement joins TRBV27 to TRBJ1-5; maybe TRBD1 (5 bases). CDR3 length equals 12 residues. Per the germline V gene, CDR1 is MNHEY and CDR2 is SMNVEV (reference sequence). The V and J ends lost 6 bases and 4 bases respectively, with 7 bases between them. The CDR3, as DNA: TGTGCCAGCAGGGGGCGTAATCAGCCCCAGCATTTT. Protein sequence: CASRGRNQPQHF.

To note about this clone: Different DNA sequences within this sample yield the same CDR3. CDR3 sequence reads: CSVAPGRAGQETQYF. Here the CDR3 DNA reads TGCAGCGTCGCTCCGGGTCGGGCAGGACAAGAGACCCAGTACTTC. This sequence joins TRBV29-1 and TRBJ2-5; D not certain. The germline CDR1 and CDR2 sequences are SQVTM and ANQGSEA. The CDR3 is 15 residues long. V lost 6 bases, J lost 2 bases, and 19 bases lay in between. The full variable domain, in which reference TRBV29-1 and TRBJ2-5 provide the parts outside the CDR3, is SAVISQKPSRDICQRGTSLTIQCQVDSQVTMMFWYRQQPGQSLTLIATANQGSEATYESGFVIDKFPISRPNLTFSTLTVSNMSPEDSSIYLCSVAPGRAGQETQYFGPGTRLLVL.